This is a list of T cell receptor beta chains from one sample in a study of shared clonotypes between healthy human individuals. This table comes from immunoSEQ multiplex PCR, and its TCRdb copy is limited to in-frame clones, with some not included. The sample has millions of clones, over 85% seen once. Sequenced input: naive CD8+ T cells sorted from blood. These receptors were obtained from a man aged 18-30 years in good health. The conserved cysteine and the conserved F or W are not part of the CDR3 here. The D gene is left open where the match is weak.

>TRBD1|TRBV5-6
ASSWGQGPIEQY
>-|TRBV13
ASSLGGATNEKLF
>-|TRBV10-2
ASSGTRRNEQY
>-|TRBV6-5
ASSYTESYGYT
>-|TRBV5-5
ASSEYTGIYGYT
>TRBD1|TRBV27
ASSLLRGTGANVLT
>-|TRBV5-4
ASSLTGYEQY
>TRBD1|TRBV27
ASSHASTGTGVGDTQY
>-|TRBV21-1
ASSKESTF
>-|TRBV19
ATQDSSSYEQY
>-|TRBV7-9
ASSSGYEQF
>TRBD2|TRBV6-1
ASSEVASGSYEQY